The entry below gives a single T cell receptor beta chain sequence along with its context. The antigen remains undetermined. The data belong to a study of cytomegalovirus exposure and HLA in healthy donors. Study-wide points: Later on, an analysis showed TCR association rates differing by HLA locus, with DRB1 the most and HLA-C the fewest. Productive status was seen about 90% or about 30% of the time for most TCR beta V segments in an earlier analysis.

PCR primers comprised 60 Vbeta and 13 Jbeta primers. Only in-frame clones appear in the TCRdb table, and some are missing; sequencing was by immunoSEQ multiplex PCR. Found here are some 170,000 clones, around nine tenths of them singletons; the top ten hold over 0.8%. V lost 5 bases to trimming and J lost 5 bases; unmatched junction nucleotides: 9. Germline V gene sequence: CDR1 SGHDT, CDR2 YYEEEE. This CDR3 region has 16 residues. Sequencing input: PBMCs. The chain is built from TRBV5-6 and TRBJ2-1; 11 nucleotides agree with TRBD2. The receptor comes from a woman aged 25 to 39 in good health and CMV-seronegative. Here the CDR3 DNA reads TGTGCCAGCAGTTATCTAGCGGGAGGATGGAACAATGAGCAGTTCTTC. Residues: CASSYLAGGWNNEQFF.